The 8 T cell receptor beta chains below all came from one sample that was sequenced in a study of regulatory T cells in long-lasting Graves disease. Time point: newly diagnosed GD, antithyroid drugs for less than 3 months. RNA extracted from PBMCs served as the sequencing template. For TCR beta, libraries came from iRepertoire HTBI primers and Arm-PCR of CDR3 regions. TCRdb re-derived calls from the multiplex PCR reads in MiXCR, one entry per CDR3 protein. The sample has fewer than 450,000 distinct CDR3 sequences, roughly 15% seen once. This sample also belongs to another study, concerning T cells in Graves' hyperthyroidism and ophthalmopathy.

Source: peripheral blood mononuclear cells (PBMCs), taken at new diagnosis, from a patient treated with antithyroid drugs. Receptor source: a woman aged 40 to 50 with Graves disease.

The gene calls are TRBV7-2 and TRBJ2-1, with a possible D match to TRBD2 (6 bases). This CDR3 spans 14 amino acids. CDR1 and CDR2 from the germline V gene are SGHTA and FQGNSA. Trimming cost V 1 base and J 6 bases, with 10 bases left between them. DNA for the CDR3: TGTGCCAGCAGCTTAGACTTGGGGGGCAATGAGCAGTTCTTC. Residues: CASSLDLGGNEQFF.

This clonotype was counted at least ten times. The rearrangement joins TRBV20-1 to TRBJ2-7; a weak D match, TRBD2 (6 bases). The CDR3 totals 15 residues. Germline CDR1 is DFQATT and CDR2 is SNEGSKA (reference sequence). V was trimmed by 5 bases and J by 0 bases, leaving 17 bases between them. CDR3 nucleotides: TGCAGTGCTCGGTTGAGCGGGTCCTACTCCTACGAGCAGTACTTC. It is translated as CSARLSGSYSYEQYF.

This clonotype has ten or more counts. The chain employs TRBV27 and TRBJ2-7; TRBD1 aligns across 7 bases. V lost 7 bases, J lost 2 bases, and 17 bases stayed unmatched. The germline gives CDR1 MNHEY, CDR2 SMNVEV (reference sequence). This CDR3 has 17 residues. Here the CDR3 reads CASTLPRAGTATYEQYF. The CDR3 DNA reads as TGTGCCAGCACCCTTCCAAGGGCCGGGACAGCCACCTACGAGCAGTACTTC.

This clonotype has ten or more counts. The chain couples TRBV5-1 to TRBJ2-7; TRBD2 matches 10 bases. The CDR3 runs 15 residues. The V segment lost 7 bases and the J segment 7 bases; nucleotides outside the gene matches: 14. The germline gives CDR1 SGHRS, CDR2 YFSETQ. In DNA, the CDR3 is TGCGCCAGCGAAATCGGGGCTAGCGGGAGAGGTGAGCAGTACTTC. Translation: CASEIGASGRGEQYF.

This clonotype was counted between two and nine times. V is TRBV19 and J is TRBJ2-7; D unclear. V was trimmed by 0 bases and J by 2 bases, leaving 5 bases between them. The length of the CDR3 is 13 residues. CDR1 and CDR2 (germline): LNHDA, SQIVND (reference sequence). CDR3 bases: TGTGCCAGTAGTATAGATCTAGCCTACGAGCAGTACTTC. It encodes CASSIDLAYEQYF.

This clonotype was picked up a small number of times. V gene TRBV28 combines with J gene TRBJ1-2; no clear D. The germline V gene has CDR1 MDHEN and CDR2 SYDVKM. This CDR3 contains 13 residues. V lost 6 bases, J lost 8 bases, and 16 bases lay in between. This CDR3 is CASSPISGDGYTF. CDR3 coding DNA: TGTGCCAGCAGCCCTATTAGTGGTGACGGCTACACCTTC.

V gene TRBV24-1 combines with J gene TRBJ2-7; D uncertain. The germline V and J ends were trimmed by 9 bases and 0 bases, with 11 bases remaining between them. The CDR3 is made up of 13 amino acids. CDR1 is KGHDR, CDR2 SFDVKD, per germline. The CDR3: CATSSWGSYEQYF. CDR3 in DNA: TGTGCCACCTCATCGTGGGGCTCCTACGAGCAGTACTTC.

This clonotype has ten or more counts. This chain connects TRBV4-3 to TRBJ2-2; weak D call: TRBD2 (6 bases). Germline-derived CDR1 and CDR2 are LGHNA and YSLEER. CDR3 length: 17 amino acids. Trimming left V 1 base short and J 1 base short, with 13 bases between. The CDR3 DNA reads TGCGCCAGCAGCCAAGGGCTTGGGGGAGGGAACACCGGGGAGCTGTTTTTT. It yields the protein CASSQGLGGGNTGELFF.